The 25 T cell receptor beta chains below all came from one sample that was sequenced in a study of cytomegalovirus exposure and HLA in healthy donors. This table comes from immunoSEQ multiplex PCR, and its TCRdb copy is limited to in-frame clones, with some not included. The repertoire holds 250,000 to 350,000 clones, with roughly 90% as singletons. Sequencing was performed on PBMCs. Receptors were obtained from a woman under 30 in good health and CMV-seronegative.

This clone has just a few counts. The V gene is TRBV30, the J gene TRBJ1-1; a possible D gene is TRBD1 (5 bases). Germline CDR1 GTSNPN, CDR2 SVGIG (reference sequence). CDR3 size: 14 residues. The V gene lost 0 bases and the J gene lost 6 bases, with 14 bases spanning the gap. CDR3 coding DNA: TGTGCCTGGAGTGTACTCGGGGGAGGGGCTGAAGCTTTCTTT. Its translation: CAWSVLGGGAEAFF.

This chain uses TRBV19 with TRBJ2-4, with a weak D call TRBD2 (6 bases). From germline, CDR1 is LNHDA and CDR2 SQIVND (reference sequence). The V end lost 3 bases, the J end lost 6 bases, and 12 bases lay between the germline ends. CDR3 length equals 14 residues. CDR3: CASSIPGGGNIQYF. The CDR3 nucleotides read TGTGCCAGTAGTATCCCCGGGGGAGGAAACATTCAGTACTTC.

The genes are TRBV27 and TRBJ2-7; 7 nucleotides align to TRBD1. This CDR3 has 13 residues. Germline V gene lookup returns CDR1 MNHEY and CDR2 SMNVEV (reference sequence). Trimming at V came to 5 bases and at J to 6 bases, leaving 7 bases not matched to a gene. DNA for the CDR3: TGTGCCAGCAGTCCGACGACAGGGTTCGAGCAGTACTTC. Protein sequence: CASSPTTGFEQYF.

The genes are TRBV9 and TRBJ1-2; D remains ambiguous. CDR3 size: 15 residues. Trimming took off 0 bases at V and 8 bases at J, with 17 bases between the two ends. Looked up from germline, CDR1 is SGDLS and CDR2 is YYNGEE. Here the CDR3 reads CASSVDGSAKGGYTF. CDR3 coding DNA: TGTGCCAGCAGCGTAGACGGGTCGGCTAAAGGCGGCTACACCTTC.

The gene calls are TRBV30 and TRBJ1-1, with TRBD1 matching over 12 bases. The V gene end was trimmed by 4 bases and the J gene end by 6 bases; junction bases not matched to a gene: 15. Germline values: CDR1 GTSNPN, CDR2 SVGIG (reference sequence). The CDR3 consists of 17 residues. The CDR3 DNA sequence: TGTGCCTGGACCGCAGGGACAGGGGGCGCTTATGTCGCTGAAGCTTTCTTT. Its protein product is CAWTAGTGGAYVAEAFF.

As concerns this clone: The junction and the germline gene differ at one end; a read error may be behind it. The gene calls are TRBV28 and TRBJ1-6, with a tentative D call TRBD1 (6 bases). CDR3 size: 18 residues. Per the germline V gene, CDR1 is MDHEN and CDR2 is SYDVKM. CDR3 DNA: TGTGCCAGCGGTTTACCGAGGTACAGGGACTCCTATAATTCACCCCTCCACTTT. It yields the protein CASGLPRYRDSYNSPLHF.

The V and J genes are TRBV4-1 and TRBJ2-7; a possible D gene is TRBD2 (5 bases). This CDR3 comprises 15 residues. Germline V lookup: CDR1 MGHRA, CDR2 YSYEKL. The ends were cut back, 1 base at V and 5 bases at J, with 15 bases in the middle. The CDR3 DNA is TGCGCCAGCAGCCAAGTGATAAGTCGGGGAGACGAGCAGTACTTC. Its protein product is CASSQVISRGDEQYF.

This chain links TRBV5-1 with TRBJ2-3; D possibly corresponds to TRBD2 (6 bases). The germline V and J ends were trimmed by 0 bases and 4 bases, with 12 bases remaining between them. This CDR3 spans 15 amino acids. Looked up from germline, CDR1 is SGHRS and CDR2 is YFSETQ. The CDR3 region is CASSLVTPGADTQYF. For the CDR3, the DNA is TGCGCCAGCAGCTTGGTCACTCCGGGGGCAGATACGCAGTATTTT.

The rearrangement joins TRBV6-5 to TRBJ2-7, with 12 positions matching TRBD2. This CDR3 region has 14 residues. Germline-derived CDR1 and CDR2 are MNHEY and SVGAGI. V trimming: 7 bases; J trimming: 5 bases; junction bases outside the gene matches: 6. CDR3 in amino acids: CASIGLAGRNEQYF. CDR3 DNA sequence: TGTGCCAGCATCGGACTAGCGGGAAGAAACGAGCAGTACTTC.

The chain employs TRBV2 and TRBJ2-7; TRBD2 aligns across 11 bases. V lost 7 bases to trimming and J lost 5 bases; unmatched junction nucleotides: 10. The CDR3 sequence is 15 residues long. Germline CDR1 and CDR2: SNHLY and FYNNEI. CDR3 DNA sequence: TGTGCCAGCATTGCACTAGCGGGAGTCCAACACGAGCAGTACTTC. Its protein product is CASIALAGVQHEQYF.

The chain uses TRBV19 and TRBJ1-2, with D maybe TRBD1 (5 bases). Deletions cut 5 bases from V and 8 bases from J, with 18 bases between. CDR1 LNHDA and CDR2 SQIVND come from the germline V gene (reference sequence). The CDR3 is 14 amino acids. This CDR3 is CASSSGVPLGGYTF. CDR3 nucleotide sequence: TGTGCCAGTAGTTCGGGGGTTCCACTTGGCGGCTACACCTTC.

This chain connects TRBV9 to TRBJ2-1; 8 nucleotides align to TRBD1. From germline, CDR1 is SGDLS and CDR2 YYNGEE. V shed 0 bases and J 6 bases; nucleotides not matched to a gene: 8. CDR3 length: 16 amino acids. The CDR3 DNA reads as TGTGCCAGCAGCGTAGTAGCAGGGGGCGCAATCAATGAGCAGTTCTTC. It translates to CASSVVAGGAINEQFF. The full variable domain, its missing parts supplied by reference TRBV9 and TRBJ2-1, is DSGVTQTPKHLITATGQRVTLRCSPRSGDLSVYWYQQSLDQGLQFLIQYYNGEERAKGNILERFSAQQFPDLHSELNLSSLELGDSALYFCASSVVAGGAINEQFFGPGTRLTVL.

The chain links TRBV30 to TRBJ1-2; D perhaps matches TRBD1 (5 bases). CDR1 and CDR2 from the germline V gene are GTSNPN and SVGIG (reference sequence). This CDR3 comprises 11 residues. Trimming shortened V by 7 bases and J by 4 bases, and 10 bases separated the two germline ends. CDR3 bases: TGTGCCTATCGACAGCTCTATGGCTACACCTTC. It translates to CAYRQLYGYTF.

V usage is TRBV6-5 and J usage is TRBJ2-1; 13 nucleotides match TRBD2. The V gene's germline CDR1 is MNHEY and CDR2 SVGAGI. The CDR3 has 16 residues. V lost 0 bases and J lost 7; bases outside the gene matches: 3. The CDR3 bases are TGTGCCAGCAGTTACTCAACTAGCGGGAGGGTAAATGAGCAGTTCTTC. Encoded protein: CASSYSTSGRVNEQFF.

V and J are TRBV6-5 and TRBJ1-1; D not certain. The CDR3 runs to 14 residues. The ends were cut back, 0 bases at V and 2 bases at J, with 7 bases in the middle. CDR1 is MNHEY and CDR2 is SVGAGI in the germline V gene. The CDR3, as DNA: TGTGCCAGCAGTTACTCCGAGGGAAACACTGAAGCTTTCTTT. It codes for CASSYSEGNTEAFF.

The chain is built from TRBV10-2 and TRBJ1-2, with D possibly TRBD1 on 5 matching bases. This CDR3 spans 15 amino acids. Germline V gives CDR1 WSHSY, CDR2 SAAADI. Deletions cut 1 base from V and 2 bases from J, with 11 bases between. The CDR3 sequence: CASSEFPGINYGYTF. Here the CDR3 DNA reads TGCGCCAGCAGTGAGTTCCCAGGGATAAACTATGGCTACACCTTC.

This clone was observed a handful of times. Other DNA sequences in the same sample also yield this CDR3. The chain employs TRBV5-1 and TRBJ2-7, with D possibly matching TRBD1 (6 bases). Trimming left V 4 bases short and J 2 bases short, with 13 bases between. Germline V lookup: CDR1 SGHRS, CDR2 YFSETQ. The CDR3 consists of 14 residues. CDR3 loop: CASSPGTLTYEQYF. CDR3 bases: TGCGCCAGCAGCCCAGGGACATTAACCTACGAGCAGTACTTC.

In its sample, this clone was seen a few times. The chain joins TRBV5-1 to TRBJ1-2, with a weak D call TRBD1 (6 bases). Trimming cost V 2 bases and J 2 bases, with 16 bases left between them. From germline, CDR1 is SGHRS and CDR2 YFSETQ. The CDR3 totals 16 residues. CDR3 in amino acids: CASSFTTGTPNYGYTF. CDR3 nucleotides: TGCGCCAGCAGCTTTACTACCGGGACACCGAACTATGGCTACACCTTC.

This clone appeared a few times. The rearrangement links TRBV6-1 to TRBJ1-6; 10 bases are a match to TRBD1. The germline CDR1 and CDR2 sequences are MNHNS and SASEGT. The CDR3 is 15 amino acids. Trimming at V came to 6 bases and at J to 8 bases, leaving 7 bases not matched to a gene. The CDR3 bases are TGTGCCAGCAGCAGAACCGGGACAGGGGATTCACCCCTCCACTTT. It specifies CASSRTGTGDSPLHF.

V gene TRBV18 combines with J gene TRBJ1-6; TRBD1 might be the D (5 bases). V lost 8 bases and J 7 bases, leaving 27 bases between the germline ends. This CDR3 spans 18 amino acids. Germline lookup yields CDR1 KGHSH and CDR2 LQKENI. The CDR3 sequence is CASPNRTKIRERNSPLHF. The DNA for the CDR3 is TGTGCCAGCCCAAACCGGACTAAAATCAGGGAACGGAATTCACCCCTCCACTTT.

The chain links TRBV18 to TRBJ2-5; possible D gene TRBD1, 5 bases. Trimming cost V 1 base and J 2 bases, with 5 bases left between them. From germline, CDR1 is KGHSH and CDR2 LQKENI. This CDR3 is built from 13 residues. CDR3 coding DNA: TGTGCCAGCTCACCACGACAGCAAGAGACCCAGTACTTC. Amino acids: CASSPRQQETQYF.

This chain joins TRBV10-3 and TRBJ2-4; TRBD2 matches at 8 bases. Germline assignment: CDR1 ENHRY and CDR2 SYGVKD. The CDR3 length is 14 residues. With V trimmed by 4 bases and J by 4 bases, 3 bases remained unmatched. The CDR3 region has the DNA TGTGCCATCAGTGCGGGACTAGGGAAAAACATTCAGTACTTC. Translating it yields CAISAGLGKNIQYF.

This chain links TRBV28 with TRBJ1-2; D uncertain. Germline assignment: CDR1 MDHEN and CDR2 SYDVKM. V lost 6 bases to trimming and J lost 1 base, with 30 bases between them. The CDR3 consists of 20 residues. The CDR3 DNA sequence: TGTGCCAGCAGACTCCGAGGAAGAGGGAGGGCAGTACACATTAACTATGGCTACACCTTC. This sequence encodes CASRLRGRGRAVHINYGYTF.

The chain couples TRBV27 to TRBJ1-4; TRBD1 matches 7 bases. The CDR3 extends over 14 amino acids. The junction had 13 bases not matched to a gene; V was cut back by 10 bases and J by 8 bases. The germline V gene has CDR1 MNHEY and CDR2 SMNVEV (reference sequence). The CDR3 DNA is TGTGCCAACCCAATACAGGGGATGGGGGAAAAACTGTTTTTT. Translated: CANPIQGMGEKLFF.

The chain recombines TRBV5-1 with TRBJ2-3, with D possibly TRBD2 on 5 matching bases. The CDR3 is 14 residues long. The V end was cut by 4 bases, the J end by 1 base, with 10 bases between. The germline V gene encodes CDR1 SGHRS and CDR2 YFSETQ. CDR3 in amino acids: CASSPERRTDTQYF. DNA of the CDR3: TGCGCCAGCAGCCCAGAGCGGCGCACAGATACGCAGTATTTT.